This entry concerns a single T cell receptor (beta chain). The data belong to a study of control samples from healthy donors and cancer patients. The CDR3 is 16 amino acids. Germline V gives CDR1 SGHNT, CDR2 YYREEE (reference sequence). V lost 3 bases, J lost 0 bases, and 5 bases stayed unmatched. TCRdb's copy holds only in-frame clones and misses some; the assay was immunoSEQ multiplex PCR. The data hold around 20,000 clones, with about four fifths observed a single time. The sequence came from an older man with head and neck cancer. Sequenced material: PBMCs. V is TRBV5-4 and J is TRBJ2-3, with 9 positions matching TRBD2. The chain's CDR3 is CASSSLTSGSTDTQYF. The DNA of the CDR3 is TGTGCCAGCAGCTCCCTAACTAGCGGGAGCACAGATACGCAGTATTTT. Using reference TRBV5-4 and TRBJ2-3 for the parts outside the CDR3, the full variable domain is ETGVTQSPTHLIKTRGQQVTLRCSSQSGHNTVSWYQQALGQGPQFIFQYYREEENGRGNFPPRFSGLQFPNYSSELNVNALELDDSALYLCASSSLTSGSTDTQYFGPGTRLTVL.